These T cell receptor beta chains were read from a single sample in a study of blood T cell repertoires in COVID-19. Using immunoSEQ multiplex PCR, the repertoire was profiled, and TCRdb retains in-frame clones only, with some absent. The sample has around 250,000 clones; about 90% are singletons. The sequenced sample was PBMCs or T cells enriched from blood (not recorded which). The origin of the receptors is a woman in her 30s with acute COVID-19. Both conserved end residues are part of each CDR3. Each record gives: clone size, CDR3 length, V gene, J gene, D gene, CDR3 protein, CDR3 DNA. D genes are given only for firm matches. A row's size may be missing; if present it is once, few, many or a size class.

size: .; length: 16; V: TRBV9; J: TRBJ1-6; D: TRBD1; CDR3: CASSVATGTVSGPLHF; DNA: TGTGCCAGCAGCGTAGCTACTGGGACAGTGAGCGGGCCCCTCCACTTT
size: .; length: 13; V: TRBV27; J: TRBJ1-2; D: .; CDR3: CASSLAGNYGYTF; DNA: TGTGCCAGCAGTTTAGCAGGGAACTATGGCTACACCTTC
size: .; length: 16; V: TRBV3-1/TRBV3-2; J: TRBJ1-4; D: .; CDR3: CASSQRIEGVGEKLFF; DNA: TGTGCCAGCAGCCAAAGGATCGAGGGGGTAGGAGAAAAACTGTTTTTT
size: once; length: 15; V: TRBV27; J: TRBJ1-6; D: .; CDR3: CASSSLTRMDSPLHF; DNA: TGTGCCAGCAGTTCGCTGACACGTATGGATTCACCCCTCCACTTT
size: .; length: 16; V: TRBV28; J: TRBJ2-7; D: .; CDR3: CASSYAPGREAYEQYF; DNA: TGTGCCAGCAGTTATGCCCCGGGCAGGGAGGCCTACGAGCAGTACTTC
size: .; length: 18; V: TRBV27; J: TRBJ1-4; D: .; CDR3: CASSPQGRGIATNEKLFF; DNA: TGTGCCAGCAGTCCCCAGGGACGGGGGATTGCAACTAATGAAAAACTGTTTTTT
size: .; length: 18; V: TRBV2; J: TRBJ1-2; D: .; CDR3: CASSGALSRPPTNYGYTF; DNA: TGTGCCAGCAGTGGAGCCCTGTCCAGGCCGCCGACTAACTATGGCTACACCTTC
size: .; length: 12; V: TRBV19; J: TRBJ2-1; D: TRBD2; CDR3: CASHAGGAEQFF; DNA: TGTGCCAGCCACGCGGGAGGCGCTGAGCAGTTCTTC
size: few; length: 13; V: TRBV3-1/TRBV3-2; J: TRBJ2-2; D: .; CDR3: CASGRVQTGELFF; DNA: TGTGCCAGCGGCAGGGTCCAAACCGGGGAGCTGTTTTTT
size: once; length: 14; V: TRBV7-2; J: TRBJ2-2; D: .; CDR3: CASSRLEGTGELFF; DNA: TGTGCCAGCTCCCGTCTAGAAGGCACCGGGGAGCTGTTTTTT
size: .; length: 14; V: TRBV6-5; J: TRBJ1-1; D: TRBD1; CDR3: CASSLRGLGTEAFF; DNA: TGTGCCAGCAGTCTCAGGGGGCTCGGCACTGAAGCTTTCTTT
size: .; length: 13; V: TRBV13; J: TRBJ2-7; D: TRBD2; CDR3: CATTSGRFYEQYF; DNA: TGTGCCACCACTAGCGGGAGGTTTTACGAGCAGTACTTC
size: once; length: 13; V: TRBV29-1; J: TRBJ1-1; D: .; CDR3: CSGGGPTNTEAFF; DNA: TGCAGCGGGGGGGGGCCCACAAACACTGAAGCTTTCTTT
size: .; length: 13; V: TRBV6-5; J: TRBJ2-7; D: TRBD1; CDR3: CATNPGQGDEQYF; DNA: TGTGCCACTAATCCGGGACAGGGCGACGAGCAGTACTTC
size: .; length: 13; V: TRBV30; J: TRBJ1-6; D: .; CDR3: CAWMSGAQSPLHF; DNA: TGTGCCTGGATGTCAGGCGCCCAGTCACCCCTCCACTTT
size: .; length: 13; V: TRBV14; J: TRBJ2-1; D: .; CDR3: CASSHRLDNEQFF; DNA: TGTGCCAGCAGCCACCGCTTAGACAATGAGCAGTTCTTC
size: .; length: 14; V: TRBV7-2; J: TRBJ1-1; D: TRBD1; CDR3: CASSSRTGDTEAFF; DNA: TGTGCCAGCAGCTCACGGACAGGCGACACTGAAGCTTTCTTT
size: .; length: 18; V: TRBV27; J: TRBJ1-5; D: TRBD1; CDR3: CASSLFSSGGVSNQPQHF; DNA: TGTGCCAGCAGTTTATTTTCGTCAGGGGGTGTAAGCAATCAGCCCCAGCATTTT
size: .; length: 13; V: TRBV27; J: TRBJ2-7; D: TRBD1; CDR3: CASSLWDRDEQYF; DNA: TGTGCCAGCAGTTTATGGGACAGGGACGAGCAGTACTTC
size: .; length: 14; V: TRBV7-9; J: TRBJ1-4; D: .; CDR3: CASSPTYSNEKLFF; DNA: TGTGCCAGCAGCCCGACATATTCCAATGAAAAACTGTTTTTT
size: .; length: 17; V: TRBV18; J: TRBJ2-4; D: .; CDR3: CASSPITGGAAQNIQYF; DNA: TGTGCCAGCTCACCAATTACGGGGGGCGCAGCCCAAAACATTCAGTACTTC
size: .; length: 17; V: TRBV7-8; J: TRBJ1-1; D: .; CDR3: CASSYPTNRANNTEAFF; DNA: TGTGCCAGCAGCTATCCTACTAACAGGGCCAATAACACTGAAGCTTTCTTT
size: once; length: 15; V: TRBV5-4; J: TRBJ2-2; D: TRBD1; CDR3: CASSSKQGDTGELFF; DNA: TGTGCCAGCAGCTCGAAACAGGGGGACACCGGGGAGCTGTTTTTT
size: .; length: 13; V: TRBV19; J: TRBJ1-2; D: .; CDR3: CASSNPGSYGYTF; DNA: TGTGCCAGTAGTAACCCAGGATCCTATGGCTACACCTTC
size: .; length: 16; V: TRBV11-2; J: TRBJ2-3; D: TRBD2; CDR3: CASSLVRGGYTDTQYF; DNA: TGTGCCAGCAGCTTAGTCCGGGGGGGTTACACAGATACGCAGTATTTT
size: once; length: 17; V: TRBV28; J: TRBJ2-5; D: TRBD2; CDR3: CASSFRLAGGNQETQYF; DNA: TGTGCCAGCAGTTTTAGGCTAGCGGGAGGGAATCAAGAGACCCAGTACTTC
size: once; length: 16; V: TRBV6-5; J: TRBJ2-3; D: .; CDR3: CASSYNAGPSTDTQYF; DNA: TGTGCCAGCAGTTATAATGCGGGACCCAGCACAGATACGCAGTATTTT
size: .; length: 14; V: TRBV27; J: TRBJ1-2; D: TRBD1; CDR3: CASSTGTGAYGYTF; DNA: TGTGCCAGCAGTACCGGGACAGGGGCCTATGGCTACACCTTC
size: .; length: 12; V: TRBV11-3; J: TRBJ2-5; D: .; CDR3: CASIRSQETQYF; DNA: TGTGCCAGCATCAGAAGTCAAGAGACCCAGTACTTC
size: .; length: 18; V: TRBV11-2; J: TRBJ2-7; D: TRBD1; CDR3: CASSLPSRPQGGLYEQYF; DNA: TGTGCCAGCAGCTTACCTTCCAGGCCACAGGGGGGCCTCTACGAGCAGTACTTC
size: .; length: 15; V: TRBV9; J: TRBJ2-2; D: TRBD1; CDR3: CASSETGGHTGELFF; DNA: TGTGCCAGCAGCGAGACAGGGGGCCACACCGGGGAGCTGTTTTTT
size: once; length: 15; V: TRBV5-1; J: TRBJ2-7; D: TRBD1; CDR3: CASSLVVGGWYEQYF; DNA: TGCGCCAGCAGCTTGGTGGTAGGGGGCTGGTACGAGCAGTACTTC
size: once; length: 13; V: TRBV4-3; J: TRBJ2-1; D: TRBD2; CDR3: CASSLGLADEQFF; DNA: TGCGCCAGCAGCCTGGGACTAGCAGATGAGCAGTTCTTC
size: once; length: 17; V: TRBV6-1; J: TRBJ2-7; D: TRBD1; CDR3: CASSEIGGQGRPYEQYF; DNA: TGTGCCAGCAGTGAAATAGGGGGACAGGGGAGGCCCTACGAGCAGTACTTC
size: .; length: 15; V: TRBV5-6; J: TRBJ1-3; D: .; CDR3: CASSLGANSGNTIYF; DNA: TGTGCCAGCAGCTTGGGAGCAAACTCTGGAAACACCATATATTTT
size: .; length: 13; V: TRBV28; J: TRBJ2-3; D: .; CDR3: CASSSPSTDTQYF; DNA: TGTGCCAGCAGTTCCCCATCCACAGATACGCAGTATTTT
size: .; length: 14; V: TRBV24-1; J: TRBJ1-2; D: .; CDR3: CATSDWDIAYGYTF; DNA: TGTGCCACCAGTGATTGGGACATAGCCTATGGCTACACCTTC
size: .; length: 13; V: TRBV3-1/TRBV3-2; J: TRBJ1-1; D: .; CDR3: CASSPLSGTEAFF; DNA: TGTGCCAGCAGCCCCCTGTCGGGCACTGAAGCTTTCTTT
size: .; length: 15; V: TRBV7-3; J: TRBJ2-1; D: TRBD2; CDR3: CASSLRLAGVDEQFF; DNA: TGTGCCAGCAGCTTAAGACTAGCGGGGGTCGATGAGCAGTTCTTC
size: .; length: 16; V: TRBV13; J: TRBJ2-7; D: TRBD1; CDR3: CASSLGARTGAREQYF; DNA: TGTGCCAGCAGCTTAGGTGCCAGGACAGGGGCGCGAGAGCAGTACTTC
size: .; length: 15; V: TRBV28; J: TRBJ2-7; D: .; CDR3: CASSFITGIPYEQYF; DNA: TGTGCCAGCAGTTTCATTACGGGTATCCCCTACGAGCAGTACTTC
size: few; length: 12; V: TRBV25-1; J: TRBJ1-1; D: .; CDR3: CASSEQNTEAFF; DNA: TGTGCCAGCAGTGAACAGAACACTGAAGCTTTCTTT
size: .; length: 17; V: TRBV18; J: TRBJ1-4; D: .; CDR3: CASSPLAVETTNEKLFF; DNA: TGTGCCAGCTCACCTTTGGCAGTCGAAACAACTAATGAAAAACTGTTTTTT
size: .; length: 15; V: TRBV15; J: TRBJ2-1; D: .; CDR3: CATSRPLANYNEQFF; DNA: TGTGCCACCAGCAGACCCCTAGCGAACTACAATGAGCAGTTCTTC
size: .; length: 15; V: TRBV19; J: TRBJ2-2; D: .; CDR3: CASSMDRMNTGELFF; DNA: TGTGCCAGTAGTATGGACAGAATGAACACCGGGGAGCTGTTTTTT
size: .; length: 17; V: TRBV7-2; J: TRBJ2-1; D: TRBD2; CDR3: CASSPGGGRSSRNEQFF; DNA: TGTGCCAGCAGCCCCGGCGGGGGGAGGAGTAGTCGCAATGAGCAGTTCTTC
size: .; length: 15; V: TRBV6-2/TRBV6-3; J: TRBJ1-5; D: TRBD1; CDR3: CASSEGALTNQPQHF; DNA: TGTGCCAGCAGCGAGGGGGCTCTGACGAATCAGCCCCAGCATTTT
size: .; length: 13; V: TRBV28; J: TRBJ1-1; D: .; CDR3: CASSFRSNTEAFF; DNA: TGTGCCAGCAGTTTTCGGAGCAACACTGAAGCTTTCTTT
size: .; length: 18; V: TRBV19; J: TRBJ1-2; D: TRBD1; CDR3: CASSILDRGVGPNYGYTF; DNA: TGTGCCAGTAGTATCCTGGACAGGGGCGTAGGCCCCAACTATGGCTACACCTTC
size: .; length: 15; V: TRBV18; J: TRBJ2-1; D: .; CDR3: CASSPAGNPYNEQFF; DNA: TGTGCCAGCTCACCAGCAGGTAACCCCTACAATGAGCAGTTCTTC
size: .; length: 15; V: TRBV19; J: TRBJ1-3; D: .; CDR3: CASIDGGAIGNTIYF; DNA: TGTGCCAGTATCGATGGGGGGGCGATCGGCAACACCATATATTTT
size: few; length: 16; V: TRBV5-1; J: TRBJ2-3; D: .; CDR3: CASSPRGFSEADTQYF; DNA: TGCGCCAGCAGCCCCCGCGGCTTTAGCGAGGCAGATACGCAGTATTTT
size: .; length: 13; V: TRBV19; J: TRBJ1-6; D: .; CDR3: CASSIRRDSPLHF; DNA: TGTGCCAGTAGTATCAGACGGGATTCACCCCTCCACTTT
size: .; length: 12; V: TRBV24-1; J: TRBJ2-1; D: .; CDR3: CATSDFRGEQFF; DNA: TGTGCCACCAGTGATTTCCGGGGGGAGCAGTTCTTC
size: .; length: 13; V: TRBV19; J: TRBJ2-5; D: TRBD1; CDR3: CASSPRGRETQYF; DNA: TGTGCCAGTAGTCCCAGGGGGCGGGAGACCCAGTACTTC